This is a list of T cell receptor beta chains from one sample in a study of metastatic and nonmetastatic thyroid tumors. MiXCR was used by TCRdb to re-call the PCR reads. The profile shows about 18,000 clones, around a third of them singletons. Sequencing used tumor tissue. The receptors come from a male donor with papillary thyroid cancer or a benign thyroid nodule (not recorded which). Some clones in this sample may be carry-over from other donors' samples. Both conserved end residues are part of each CDR3. D genes are given only for firm matches. Clone size is given for some rows only: seen once, a few or many times, or a class if the clone is expanded.

TRBV27,NA,NA,TRBJ2-2,CASSFHATGELFF,TGTGCCAGCAGTTTCCATGCCACCGGGGAGCTGTTTTTT
TRBV20-1,TRBD1,NA,TRBJ2-7,CSVEGQGGYEQYF,TGCAGTGTAGAGGGACAGGGAGGCTACGAGCAGTACTTC
TRBV28,NA,NA,TRBJ2-5,CASGKDTGGTQYF,TGTGCCAGCGGGAAGGACACGGGCGGGACCCAGTACTTC
TRBV19,NA,many,TRBJ2-3,CASSLRWRASTDTQYF,TGTGCCAGTAGCCTCCGGTGGCGGGCTAGCACAGATACGCAGTATTTT
TRBV28,TRBD2,NA,TRBJ2-7,CASSPRSGGNEQYF,TGTGCCAGCAGCCCGAGGAGCGGGGGTAACGAGCAGTACTTC
TRBV20-1,NA,NA,TRBJ1-5,CSARGVEGRQPQHF,TGCAGTGCTAGGGGTGTTGAGGGTCGTCAGCCCCAGCATTTT
TRBV4-1,NA,many,TRBJ2-7,CASSQVLGGSSSYEQYF,TGCGCCAGCAGCCAGGTTTTGGGAGGTAGCAGCTCCTACGAGCAGTACTTC
TRBV3-1,NA,many,TRBJ1-1,CASSQVRVGRGRTEAFF,TGTGCCAGCAGCCAAGTTCGGGTAGGTCGGGGCCGGACTGAAGCTTTCTTT
TRBV5-1,NA,medium-sized,TRBJ1-5,CASSFTGLNQPQHF,TGCGCCAGCAGCTTCACAGGCCTTAATCAGCCCCAGCATTTT
TRBV7-6,NA,many,TRBJ2-7,CASSLRQGYEQYF,TGTGCCAGCAGCTTAAGGCAGGGCTACGAGCAGTACTTC
TRBV30,NA,many,TRBJ1-1,CAWSEAGHTEAFF,TGTGCCTGGAGTGAGGCAGGGCATACTGAAGCTTTCTTT
TRBV7-8,NA,NA,TRBJ2-2,CASILMWGTNTGELFF,TGTGCCAGCATCTTGATGTGGGGTACGAACACCGGGGAGCTGTTTTTT
TRBV5-1,NA,NA,TRBJ2-1,CASSSGTGNYNEQFF,TGCGCCAGCAGCTCGGGGACGGGCAATTACAATGAGCAGTTCTTC
TRBV4-1,NA,NA,TRBJ1-1,CASSQDHLDGANTEAFF,TGCGCCAGCAGCCAAGATCATTTGGACGGGGCTAACACTGAAGCTTTCTTT
TRBV7-3,TRBD1,NA,TRBJ1-1,CASSLCGDSPLSEAFF,TGTGCCAGCAGCTTATGTGGGGACAGCCCCTTGTCTGAAGCTTTCTTT
TRBV2,TRBD1,NA,TRBJ2-3,CASSVSRERGQDTQYF,TGTGCCAGCAGTGTAAGCAGGGAAAGGGGGCAAGATACGCAGTATTTT
TRBV28,TRBD1,few,TRBJ2-7,CASSTRRGNYEQYF,TGTGCCAGCAGTACCCGCAGGGGGAACTACGAGCAGTACTTC
TRBV30,NA,NA,TRBJ1-6,CAWTRDLRPLHF,TGTGCCTGGACCCGGGACTTGCGGCCCCTCCACTTT
TRBV28,NA,NA,TRBJ1-2,CASGLGASSFCTF,TGTGCCAGCGGCCTGGGGGCCTCCTCCTTCTGCACCTTC
TRBV4-1,NA,many,TRBJ2-1,CASSQDPLPTYNEQFF,TGCGCCAGCAGCCAAGACCCACTTCCTACATACAATGAGCAGTTCTTC
TRBV30,NA,many,TRBJ1-4,CAWSPQGGEKLFF,TGTGCCTGGAGTCCGCAGGGTGGTGAAAAACTGTTTTTT
TRBV4-3,NA,NA,TRBJ2-2,CASSQTQDWTGELFF,TGCGCCAGCAGCCAAACACAGGATTGGACCGGGGAGCTGTTTTTT
TRBV4-1,NA,many,TRBJ2-3,CASSTRPDLTDTQYF,TGCGCCAGCAGCACGCGTCCGGATCTCACAGATACGCAGTATTTT
TRBV7-3,TRBD1,NA,TRBJ1-1,CASSSMQGARAFF,TGTGCCAGCAGCTCAATGCAGGGGGCCAGGGCTTTCTTT
TRBV9,NA,medium-sized,TRBJ2-7,CASSVQPHPPYEQYF,TGTGCCAGCAGCGTCCAACCTCACCCTCCCTACGAGCAGTACTTC
TRBV7-3,NA,NA,TRBJ1-1,CASSLTGQTEAFF,TGTGCCAGCAGCTTAACCGGGCAGACTGAAGCTTTCTTT
TRBV6-1,NA,NA,TRBJ2-6,CSSRQVASGANVLTF,TGTTCCAGCAGGCAAGTTGCCTCTGGGGCCAACGTCCTGACTTTC
TRBV19,NA,medium-sized,TRBJ1-6,CASMNREVRNSPLHF,TGTGCCAGTATGAACAGGGAGGTCAGGAATTCACCCCTCCACTTT
TRBV20-1,NA,NA,TRBJ1-2,CSAETGPGGYTF,TGCAGTGCCGAAACAGGGCCTGGGGGCTACACCTTC
TRBV27,NA,medium-sized,TRBJ2-3,CASTSRGSYF,TGTGCCAGCACTTCACGGGGGAGCTATTTT
TRBV29-1,TRBD2,many,TRBJ2-2,CSVTSLAGVNTGELFF,TGCAGCGTTACCTCGCTAGCGGGAGTGAACACCGGGGAGCTGTTTTTT
TRBV5-1,NA,NA,TRBJ1-1,CPSSLLGRPTANTEAFF,TGCCCCAGCAGCTTGCTTGGCCGCCCTACTGCGAACACTGAAGCTTTCTTT
TRBV5-1,NA,medium-sized,TRBJ2-5,CASSPGQGETQYF,TGCGCCAGCAGCCCTGGACAAGGAGAGACCCAGTACTTC
TRBV20-1,NA,many,TRBJ1-1,CSARDHWDTEAFF,TGCAGTGCTAGAGATCATTGGGACACTGAAGCTTTCTTT
TRBV5-1,TRBD2,NA,TRBJ2-7,CASSRLAEKYEQYF,TGCGCCAGCAGCCGACTAGCGGAGAAATACGAGCAGTACTTC
TRBV28,TRBD2,many,TRBJ2-7,CASSPGTSGSPEQYF,TGTGCCAGCAGCCCCGGGACTAGCGGGAGCCCCGAGCAGTACTTC
TRBV2,NA,NA,TRBJ1-6,CASSESHGSPLHF,TGTGCCAGCAGTGAATCTCATGGATCACCCCTCCACTTT
TRBV2,TRBD1,few,TRBJ2-3,CAVLEGALLDTQYF,TGTGCCGTACTCGAGGGGGCCTTACTGGATACGCAGTATTTT
TRBV19,TRBD1,few,TRBJ2-7,CASSRTGGFYEQYF,TGTGCCAGTAGTCGGACAGGGGGATTCTACGAGCAGTACTTC
TRBV20-1,NA,NA,TRBJ2-3,CSARVRSTDTQYF,TGCAGTGCTAGAGTTCGGAGCACAGATACGCAGTATTTT
TRBV28,NA,few,TRBJ1-2,CASSLDLNYGYTF,TGTGCCAGCAGTTTGGATTTGAACTATGGCTACACCTTC
TRBV12-3/TRBV12-4,NA,NA,TRBJ2-3,CASCRVERAFDDTQYF,TGTGCCAGCTGTCGGGTTGAGAGGGCCTTTGACGATACGCAGTATTTT
TRBV4-1,NA,many,TRBJ2-1,CASSPGPYNEQFF,TGCGCCAGCAGCCCGGGACCCTACAATGAGCAGTTCTTC
TRBV11-2,NA,many,TRBJ2-1,CASSSWAVPGDEQFF,TGTGCCAGCAGCAGTTGGGCCGTCCCGGGGGATGAGCAGTTCTTC
TRBV2,NA,few,TRBJ2-7,CASRLEGRNYEQYF,TGTGCCAGCCGTTTAGAGGGCCGTAACTACGAGCAGTACTTC
TRBV6-1,TRBD2,many,TRBJ2-1,CASREGGSGSNEQFF,TGTGCCAGCAGGGAGGGAGGTAGCGGGAGTAATGAGCAGTTCTTC
TRBV9,NA,NA,TRBJ2-7,CASSRKGNSGRGEQDF,TGTGCCAGCAGCCGGAAGGGGAATAGCGGAAGGGGCGAGCAGGACTTC
TRBV7-8,NA,many,TRBJ2-2,CASSLRPGAGGELFF,TGTGCCAGCAGCTTACGCCCGGGGGCGGGCGGGGAGCTGTTTTTT
TRBV6-1,NA,NA,TRBJ2-2,CASSEGAGVTGELFF,TGTGCCAGCAGTGAAGGGGCAGGGGTCACCGGGGAGCTGTTTTTT
TRBV11-2,NA,medium-sized,TRBJ2-7,CASSSMTGGSYEQYF,TGTGCCAGCAGCTCGATGACAGGCGGATCCTACGAGCAGTACTTC
TRBV18,NA,NA,TRBJ2-7,CASSPDYYEQYF,TGTGCCAGCTCACCAGACTACTACGAGCAGTACTTC
TRBV6-1,TRBD2,few,TRBJ2-1,CVSSSRGAPAYEQFF,TGTGTCAGCAGTTCGCGGGGGGCCCCCGCCTATGAGCAGTTCTTC
TRBV6-1,TRBD1,many,TRBJ2-1,CASTQGVNSYNEQFF,TGTGCCAGTACGCAGGGGGTTAACTCCTACAATGAGCAGTTCTTC